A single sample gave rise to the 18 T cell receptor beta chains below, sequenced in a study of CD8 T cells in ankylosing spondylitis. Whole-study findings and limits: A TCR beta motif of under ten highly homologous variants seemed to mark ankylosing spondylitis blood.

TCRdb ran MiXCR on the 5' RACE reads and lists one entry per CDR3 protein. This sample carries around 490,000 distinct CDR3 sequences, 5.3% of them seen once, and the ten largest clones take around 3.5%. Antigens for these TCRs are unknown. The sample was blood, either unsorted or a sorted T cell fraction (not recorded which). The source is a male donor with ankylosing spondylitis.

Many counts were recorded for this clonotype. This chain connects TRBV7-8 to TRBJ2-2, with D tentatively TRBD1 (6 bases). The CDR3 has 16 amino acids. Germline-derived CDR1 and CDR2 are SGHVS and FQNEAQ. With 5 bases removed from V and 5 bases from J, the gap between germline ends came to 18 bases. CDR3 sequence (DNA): TGTGCCAGCAGCCTACGCACGCCCACAGGGACCGGGGAGCTGTTTTTT. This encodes CASSLRTPTGTGELFF.

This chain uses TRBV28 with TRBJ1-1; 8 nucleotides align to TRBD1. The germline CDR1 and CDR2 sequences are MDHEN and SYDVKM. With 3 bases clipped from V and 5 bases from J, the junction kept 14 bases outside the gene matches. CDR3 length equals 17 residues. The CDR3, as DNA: TGTGCCAGCAGTTTGTGGGGCAGGGGGCGTCAGGGAACTGAAGCTTTCTTT. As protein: CASSLWGRGRQGTEAFF.

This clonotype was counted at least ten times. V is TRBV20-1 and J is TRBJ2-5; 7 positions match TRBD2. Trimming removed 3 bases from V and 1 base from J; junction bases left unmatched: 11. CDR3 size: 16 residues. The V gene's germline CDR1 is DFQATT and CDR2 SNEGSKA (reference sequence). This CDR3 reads CSARNRAGPGQETQYF. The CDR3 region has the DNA TGCAGTGCTAGGAACAGAGCGGGGCCGGGCCAAGAGACCCAGTACTTC.

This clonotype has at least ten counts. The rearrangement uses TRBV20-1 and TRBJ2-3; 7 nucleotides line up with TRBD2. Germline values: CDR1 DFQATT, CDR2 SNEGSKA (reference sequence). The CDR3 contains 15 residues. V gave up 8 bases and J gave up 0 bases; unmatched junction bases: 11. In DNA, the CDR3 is TGCAGTCCTCGGGGAGGGGCTCTTAGCACAGATACGCAGTATTTT. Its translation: CSPRGGALSTDTQYF.

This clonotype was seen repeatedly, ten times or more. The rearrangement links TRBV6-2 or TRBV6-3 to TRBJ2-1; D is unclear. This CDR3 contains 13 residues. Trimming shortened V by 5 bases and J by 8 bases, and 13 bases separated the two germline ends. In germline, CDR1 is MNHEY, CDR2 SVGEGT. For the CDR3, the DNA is TGTGCCAGCAGTAGATTTTTCGTCGATGAGCAGTTCTTC. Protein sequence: CASSRFFVDEQFF.

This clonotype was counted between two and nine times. Written as DNA, the CDR3 is TGCGCCAGCAGCTGGGACAGCCTCTGGGAGCAGTACTTC. This encodes CASSWDSLWEQYF. The chain links TRBV5-1 to TRBJ2-7; 7 nucleotides match TRBD1. Germline CDR1 reads SGHRS; CDR2 reads YFSETQ. This CDR3 comprises 13 residues. The V gene end was trimmed by 3 bases and the J gene end by 7 bases; junction bases not matched to a gene: 7.

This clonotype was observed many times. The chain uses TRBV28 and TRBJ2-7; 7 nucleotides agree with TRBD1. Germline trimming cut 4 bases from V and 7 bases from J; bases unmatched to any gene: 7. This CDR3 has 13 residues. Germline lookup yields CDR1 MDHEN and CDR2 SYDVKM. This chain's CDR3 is CASSSTGMGEQYF. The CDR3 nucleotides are TGTGCCAGCAGTTCGACAGGGATGGGGGAGCAGTACTTC.

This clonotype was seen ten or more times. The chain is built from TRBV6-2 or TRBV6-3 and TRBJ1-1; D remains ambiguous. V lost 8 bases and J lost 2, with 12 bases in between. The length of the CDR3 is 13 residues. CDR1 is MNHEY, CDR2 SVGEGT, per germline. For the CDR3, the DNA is TGTGCCAGCTGCCGGACGGAAAACACTGAAGCTTTCTTT. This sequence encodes CASCRTENTEAFF.

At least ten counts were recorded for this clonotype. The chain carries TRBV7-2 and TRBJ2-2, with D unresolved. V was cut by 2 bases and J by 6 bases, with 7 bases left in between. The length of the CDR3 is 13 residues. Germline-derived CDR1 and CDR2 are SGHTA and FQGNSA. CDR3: CASSLYSAGELFF. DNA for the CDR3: TGTGCCAGCAGCTTATACTCTGCCGGGGAGCTGTTTTTT.

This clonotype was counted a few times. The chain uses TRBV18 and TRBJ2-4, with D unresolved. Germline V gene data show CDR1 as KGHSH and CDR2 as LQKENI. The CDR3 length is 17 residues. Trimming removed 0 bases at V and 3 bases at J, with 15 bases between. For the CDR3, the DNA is TGTGCCAGCTCACCACCGCTAGTGGGCTTTGGCAAAAACATTCAGTACTTC. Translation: CASSPPLVGFGKNIQYF.

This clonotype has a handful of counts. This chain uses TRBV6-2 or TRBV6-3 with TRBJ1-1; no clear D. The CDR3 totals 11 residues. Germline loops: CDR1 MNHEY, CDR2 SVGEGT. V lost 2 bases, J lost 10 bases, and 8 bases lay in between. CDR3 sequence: CASSYSGPAFF. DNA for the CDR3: TGTGCCAGCAGTTACAGCGGTCCAGCTTTCTTT.

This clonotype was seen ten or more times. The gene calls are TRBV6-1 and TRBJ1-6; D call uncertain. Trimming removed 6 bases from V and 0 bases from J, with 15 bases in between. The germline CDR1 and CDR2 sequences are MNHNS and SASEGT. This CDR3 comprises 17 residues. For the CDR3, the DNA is TGTGCCAGCAGCCGGGATTTACGGAGCTCCTATAATTCACCCCTCCACTTT. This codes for CASSRDLRSSYNSPLHF.

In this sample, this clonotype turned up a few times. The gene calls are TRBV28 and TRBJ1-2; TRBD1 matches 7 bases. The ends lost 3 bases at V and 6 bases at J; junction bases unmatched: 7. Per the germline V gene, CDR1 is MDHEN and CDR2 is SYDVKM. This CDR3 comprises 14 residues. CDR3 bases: TGTGCCAGCAGTTTTTCTCAGGGGGACCATGGCTACACCTTC. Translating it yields CASSFSQGDHGYTF.

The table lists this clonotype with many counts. CDR3 amino acids: CASSLEPTGELFF. CDR3 in DNA: TGCGCCAGCAGCTTAGAGCCGACCGGGGAGCTGTTTTTT. The V call is TRBV5-1, the J call TRBJ2-2; no clear D gene. This CDR3 has 13 residues. Between the trimmed V and J ends, which lost 2 bases and 5 bases, there was a span of 7 bases. Germline V gene data show CDR1 as SGHRS and CDR2 as YFSETQ.

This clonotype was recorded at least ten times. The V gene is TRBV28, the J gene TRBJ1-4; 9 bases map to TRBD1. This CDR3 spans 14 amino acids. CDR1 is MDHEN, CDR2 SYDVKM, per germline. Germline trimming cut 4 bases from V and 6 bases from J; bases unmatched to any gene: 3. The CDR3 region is CASSSWDRDEKLFF. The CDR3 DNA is TGTGCCAGCAGTTCCTGGGACAGGGATGAAAAACTGTTTTTT.

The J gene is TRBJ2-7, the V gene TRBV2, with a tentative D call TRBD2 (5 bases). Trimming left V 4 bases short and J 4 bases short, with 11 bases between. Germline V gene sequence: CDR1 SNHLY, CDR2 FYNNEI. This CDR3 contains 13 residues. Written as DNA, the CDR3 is TGTGCCAGCAGTGCGGGGTCCCTTTACGAGCAGTACTTC. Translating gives CASSAGSLYEQYF.

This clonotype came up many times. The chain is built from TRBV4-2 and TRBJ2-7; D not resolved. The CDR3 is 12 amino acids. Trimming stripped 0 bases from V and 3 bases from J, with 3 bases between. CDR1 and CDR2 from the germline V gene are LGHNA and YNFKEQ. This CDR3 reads CASSQDFYEQYF. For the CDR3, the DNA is TGTGCCAGCAGCCAAGACTTCTACGAGCAGTACTTC.

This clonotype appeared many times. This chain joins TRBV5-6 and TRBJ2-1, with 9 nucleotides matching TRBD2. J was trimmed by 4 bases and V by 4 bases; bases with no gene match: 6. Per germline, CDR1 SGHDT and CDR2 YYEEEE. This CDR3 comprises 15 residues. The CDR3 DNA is TGTGCCAGCAGCCTCCCGACTAGCGGTTACAATGAGCAGTTCTTC. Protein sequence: CASSLPTSGYNEQFF. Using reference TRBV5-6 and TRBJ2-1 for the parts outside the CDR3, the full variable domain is DAGVTQSPTHLIKTRGQQVTLRCSPKSGHDTVSWYQQALGQGPQFIFQYYEEEERQRGNFPDRFSGHQFPNYSSELNVNALLLGDSALYLCASSLPTSGYNEQFFGPGTRLTVL.